Sequencing of this T cell receptor (beta chain) was carried out in a study of blood T cell repertoires in COVID-19. This table comes from immunoSEQ multiplex PCR, and its TCRdb copy is limited to in-frame clones, with some not included. Here the sample spans about 300,000 clones, 70% to 90% being singletons. V lost 4 bases to trimming and J lost 5 bases, with 14 bases between them. Germline V gene sequence: CDR1 SGHVS, CDR2 FNYEAQ. The CDR3 extends over 14 amino acids. A single count supports this clone. The receptor was derived from a man aged 25-45 years who had recovered from COVID-19. This chain uses TRBV7-6 with TRBJ2-5, with D possibly being TRBD2 (6 bases). The sequencing input was PBMCs or T cells enriched from blood (not recorded which). Here the CDR3 reads CASSSSAAGETQYF. CDR3 sequence (DNA): TGTGCCAGCAGCTCCTCGGCCGCGGGGGAGACCCAGTACTTC.